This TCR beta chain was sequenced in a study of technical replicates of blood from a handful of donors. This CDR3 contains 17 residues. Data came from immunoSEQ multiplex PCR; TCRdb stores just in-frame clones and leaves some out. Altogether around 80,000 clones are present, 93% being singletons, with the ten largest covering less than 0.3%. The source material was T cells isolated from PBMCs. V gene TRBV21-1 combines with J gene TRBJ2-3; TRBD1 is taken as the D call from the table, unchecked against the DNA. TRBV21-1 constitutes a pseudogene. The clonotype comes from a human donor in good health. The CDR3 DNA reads TGTGCCAGCAGCAAAGCGAGGAGGACAGGGGGCGCAGATACGCAGTATTTT. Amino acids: CASSKARRTGGADTQYF.